This T cell receptor beta chain was profiled in a study of blood T cells in healthy people across ages. Through a sample-barcoded 5' primer and a J-beta primer mix, a second PCR was run for about 7 to 12 cycles. Via MiXCR, TCRdb re-called the 5' RACE reads, giving one row per CDR3 protein. The sample carries roughly 1,500,000 distinct CDR3 sequences, roughly 32% recorded once. Donors were healthy Caucasian individuals from Russia aged roughly 6 to 95. Between the trimmed V and J ends, which lost 6 bases and 0 bases, there was a span of 14 bases. The V gene's germline CDR1 is MNHEY and CDR2 SMNVEV (reference sequence). The CDR3 sequence is 15 residues long.

This clonotype was obtained from a woman in her thirties in good health. The J gene is TRBJ1-1, the V gene TRBV27, with D perhaps matching TRBD1 (6 bases). Sequencing was performed on blood. As DNA, the CDR3 is TGTGCCAGCAGCAGTGGGGGGGCCATGAACACTGAAGCTTTCTTT. It specifies CASSSGGAMNTEAFF.